This T cell receptor (beta chain) came from a study of cytomegalovirus exposure and HLA in healthy donors. The PCR made use of 60 Vbeta and 13 Jbeta primers. Profiled with immunoSEQ multiplex PCR; TCRdb holds only in-frame clones, not every one. This table holds 150,000 to 200,000 clones, 81% found once. As to this clone: What it binds is not known.

This CDR3 spans 13 amino acids. V lost 3 bases and J 2 bases, leaving 7 bases between the germline ends. Germline V CDR1 and CDR2: SQVTM, ANQGSEA. Study-wide findings and caveats: Specificity for CMV antigens was confirmed in vitro for a few of the CMV-associated chains. According to an earlier analysis, most TCR beta V segments yielded productive rearrangements about 90% or about 30% of the time. The dataset shows that most TCR sequences were rare, while some public TCRs occurred in many donors.

The receptor comes from a woman between 18 and 29 years old in good health and CMV-seropositive. This rearrangement joins TRBV29-1 to TRBJ2-2, with a weak D call TRBD1 (5 bases). Sequencing was performed on PBMCs. In DNA, the CDR3 is TGCAGCGTTGACCAGGGCAACACCGGGGAGCTGTTTTTT. Translated: CSVDQGNTGELFF.